This entry is about one TCR beta chain. Its antigen target is currently unknown. No base qualities exist here, and no much larger clone lies one base off it. Its CDR3 holds 16 amino acids, cysteine through phenylalanine. Only the CDR3 portion is preserved as DNA: 48 bases, with reading frame beginning at the first base. V is pruned by 2 bases and J by 9 bases, leaving 9 bases of the junction without a gene match. Reading the germline V gene gives CDR1 MNHNS and CDR2 SASEGT. In total, approximately 690 healthy bone marrow donors made up the cohort. At the time of sampling, every cohort member was nominally healthy, though immune exposures that went unrecorded were likely present. The donor was CMV seropositive and was included in the group of almost 300 seropositive cohort members. Each donor provided a peripheral blood sample, and peripheral blood mononuclear cells were used for TCR beta sequencing. The Qiagen DNeasy Blood Extraction Kit was used to extract genomic DNA from the blood cell samples.

The library was prepared using the immunoSEQ multiplex PCR assay. For the multiplex PCR, a mixture combining 60 forward primers for TCR Vbeta segments and 13 reverse primers for TCR Jbeta segments was used. Amplification of the CDR3 region of rearranged TCR beta genes was performed with a multiplex PCR assay on genomic DNA. The Illumina HiSeq System was used to sequence the amplified TCR beta libraries as 87-base-pair reads. From the authors' description of their analysis: In a later analysis, some 80 million unique TCR beta chains were counted across the roughly 670 repertoires, and about 9.9 million of these chains were shared by at least two donors. Raw reads were error-corrected and collapsed into unique sequences by a nearest-neighbor algorithm in which closely related sequences were merged to remove PCR and sequencing errors. CDR3 sequences were aligned to IMGT reference sequences to assign V, D and J gene segments. For a sequence to be retained, a match of at least six nucleotides was required to both a V gene segment and a J gene segment. A rearrangement was called productive if the CDR3 had no stop codons and remained in frame with V and J, and every other rearrangement was called non-productive. CDR3 was defined by IMGT convention, running from the second conserved V-encoded cysteine to the conserved J-encoded phenylalanine. Sequences without an unambiguous match to a single V gene segment were excluded from the earlier analysis of over 500 of the donors. In an earlier analysis of roughly 500 of the donors, V segments were called functional above 56.7% productive rearrangements and were called segregating when the between-donor standard deviation exceeded 5%. A statistical classification framework was built for diagnosing cytomegalovirus status from the catalog of TCR beta chain sequences. In a later analysis, V and J genes were assigned by comparing TCR nucleotide sequences against IMGT/GENE-DB human TR gene sequences. In a later analysis, CDR3 sequences and most-parsimonious VDJ recombination scenarios were assigned using the TCRdist pipeline. In a later analysis, each TCR beta chain was defined by its CDR3 amino acid sequence together with its V-gene family, and reads without a unique V-gene family were excluded. In a later analysis, 450 to 600 highly shared, low-generation-probability nucleotide sequences were removed to address suspected cross-contamination and a sequencing artifact. In a later analysis, a clonal expansion index for each public chain was calculated from normalized within-repertoire ranks of inferred template counts. A later analysis computed generation probabilities with a VDJ recombination model fitted to out-of-frame rearrangements, and checked the results against IGoR. In a later analysis, hypergeometric tests were used to score TCR-TCR, TCR-HLA and TCR-CMV co-occurrence, with a repertoire-size bias correction applied to TCR pairs. In a later analysis, false discovery rates were estimated by permuting HLA or CMV assignments 20 times. In a later analysis, co-occurring TCRs were grouped using DBSCAN, with TCRdist sequence similarity added in when clustering inside HLA-allele-positive subsets. Co-occurrence clustering excluded repertoires with fewer than 30,000 or more than 120,000 public chains, plus five with anomalous nucleotide sharing. TCRdb mirrors the immuneACCESS table, restricted to in-frame sequences. Some clones are absent from its copies; in checked studies, under half trace to an unresolved V gene, and the reason for the others is unknown. V and J calls plus clone size are reproduced from that table; the DNA served to infer D and trimming. Within this sample are about 70,000 clones, with 65% to 80% of them counted one time only. Clones ranked in the top ten supply less than 20% of the sample.

The sample comes from a study of cytomegalovirus exposure and HLA in healthy donors (dated by TCRdb to 2016 to 2017). Notes on the research overall: An earlier analysis of some 600 of the donors reported 276 Gb of sequence data and 117 million unique TCR beta sequences obtained from about 179 million T cells. Roughly 300 gigabases of sequencing data and 78 million or so unique TCR sequences were included in an early release covering roughly 600 HLA-typed donors. The genetic ancestry cluster associated with self-reported Caucasian donors included 81% of the roughly 400 genotyped donors. The aim of the study was to test whether cataloging public T cell receptors could identify signatures of past pathogen exposure. Using immunosequencing, the study profiled T cell repertoires from some 670 subjects and related those repertoires to cytomegalovirus serostatus. Along with the roughly 710-subject first cohort, a separate validation cohort of 120 different subjects was used. The study combined high-throughput TCR immunosequencing, statistical association of individual TCRs with disease status, and machine learning to predict cytomegalovirus infection status. In a later analysis, previously published TCR beta repertoires from about 640 donors were re-analyzed and high-resolution HLA genotyping was added so that TCR occurrence patterns could be studied. Rather than drawing on any new phenotypic data, the later analysis identified candidate immune exposures from TCR beta sequences and the way those sequences occurred across donors. In an earlier analysis of several hundred of the donors, high-throughput TCR beta sequencing was used to judge whether each TCR beta V gene segment behaved as functional or pseudogenic. Donor age, sex, ethnicity and CMV serostatus were compiled alongside the repertoire data. Genome-wide SNP genotypes for about 65% of the roughly 670 donors were used in a later genetic analysis, which treated that subset as a discovery cohort. Every repertoire in the discovery cohort had been generated on one and the same sequencing platform. HLA typing covered class I and class II loci at four-digit resolution. Typing coverage varied by locus: roughly 629-640 donors for A, B, C, DRB1 and DQB1; roughly 510 for DQA1; 600 to 610 for DPA1; approximately 490 for DPB1. Roughly 5 DR-DQ haplotypes were treated as single units for association and clustering because of strong linkage in the cohort. Among around 400 genotyped donors of the cohort, an average of roughly 230,000 unique TCR beta nucleotide sequences was sequenced per donor, of which approximately 18% were non-productive. The full study reports these points: In the study, approximately 150 TCR beta chains were listed as associated with cytomegalovirus. Because HLA typing was unavailable for some donors at each locus, only the typed subset was used in association tests. The cohort was sequenced for TCR beta chains only, and without alpha or paired-chain data the features that could be detected were limited. Correlated functional status among segregating V segments might be attributable to linkage disequilibrium, but an unknown experimental factor could not be ruled out. The 87-base-pair reads could not distinguish some IMGT-functional V segments, including TRBV6-2 and TRBV6-3, so those segments were excluded. When HLA alleles, especially DR and DQ, strongly co-occurred, attributing TCR associations to individual alleles was difficult. Compared with the approximately 600-donor mean, donors in an Asian-associated ancestry cluster had fewer N-insertions in productive TCRs, according to a later genetic analysis. The authors suggested that the approach could potentially be generalized to other disease states and immunological phenotypes. The classifier was reported to diagnose cytomegalovirus status with high specificity and sensitivity in both the original cohort and the validation cohort. A later analysis found that HLA-associated TCR beta chains were more clonally expanded and had lower generation probabilities than equally common non-associated chains. According to a later analysis, parvovirus B19, influenza, CMV and Epstein-Barr virus appeared linked to several top co-occurrence clusters. Most TCR sequences were observed very rarely across donors, whereas some public TCRs were present in many individuals. In an earlier analysis of approximately 590 of the donors, most TCR beta V segments were observed in productive rearrangements about 87% or about 30% of the time, broadly matching IMGT annotations. A group of highly shared sequence variants was considered likely to be a technical artifact of the sequencing pipeline. In a later analysis, around 17,000 TCR beta sequences were associated with specific HLA alleles at a false discovery rate of 0.05. CMV serostatus was the only immune exposure information available for the cohort. In a later genetic analysis, a missense DCLRE1C variant was associated with V-gene and J-gene trimming of TCR beta chains, and the association was replicated in an independent cohort. The earlier analysis of 587 of the donors excluded around 17 rarely observed V segments, including chromosome 9 orphons, because counts were too low. A few of the identified cytomegalovirus-associated TCR beta chains were confirmed in vitro to be specific for cytomegalovirus antigens. A further reported finding was that TCR beta sequences accurately predicted the HLA-A and HLA-B alleles for most subjects in the first cohort. According to a later analysis, most CMV-associated TCR beta chains appeared to be HLA-restricted, and the HLA associations seemed to be driven largely by CMV exposure. In a later analysis, the rate of TCR association differed among HLA loci, with DRB1 alleles having the most associated TCRs and HLA-C alleles having the fewest. Roughly uniform sequencing depth across donors was assumed in presence/absence analyses, although this assumption may not hold.

The chain links TRBV6-1 with TRBJ1-6, with 8 bases in between that match TRBD1. The sequenced material came from PBMCs. The clonotype comes from a man aged 40-49 years in good health and CMV-seropositive. The DNA sequence is TGTGCCAGCAGTGAAATTTGGGGACAGGATTTTTCACCCCTCCACTTT. This is translated as CASSEIWGQDFSPLHF.